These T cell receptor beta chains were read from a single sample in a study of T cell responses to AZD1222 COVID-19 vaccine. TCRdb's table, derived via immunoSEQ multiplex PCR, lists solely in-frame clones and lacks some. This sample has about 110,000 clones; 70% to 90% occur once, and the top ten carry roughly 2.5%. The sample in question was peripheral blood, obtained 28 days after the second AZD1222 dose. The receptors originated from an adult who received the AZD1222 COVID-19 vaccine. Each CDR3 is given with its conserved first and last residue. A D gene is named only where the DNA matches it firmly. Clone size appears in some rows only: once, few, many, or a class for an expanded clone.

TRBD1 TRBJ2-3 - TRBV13 CASSYRQGPTDTQYF TGTGCCAGCAGCTACCGACAGGGGCCCACAGATACGCAGTATTTT
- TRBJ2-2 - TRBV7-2 CASSKYTGELFF TGTGCCAGCAGCAAATACACCGGGGAGCTGTTTTTT
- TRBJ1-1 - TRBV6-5 CASSYKGNTEAFF TGTGCCAGCAGTTACAAGGGGAACACTGAAGCTTTCTTT
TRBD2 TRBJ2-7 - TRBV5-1 CASSSGTSLHEQYF TGCGCCAGCAGCTCCGGGACTAGTCTACACGAGCAGTACTTC
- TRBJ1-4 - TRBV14 CASSQELGGKLFF TGTGCCAGCAGCCAAGAATTAGGGGGAAAACTGTTTTTT
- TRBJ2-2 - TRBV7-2 CASSLGSGVAAGELFF TGTGCCAGCAGCTTAGGTTCGGGGGTTGCTGCCGGGGAGCTGTTTTTT
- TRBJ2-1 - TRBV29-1 CSVEGTLTGLNEQFF TGCAGCGTTGAAGGAACCTTGACAGGACTCAATGAGCAGTTCTTC
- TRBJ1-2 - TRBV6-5 CASSYSKIEPYGYTF TGTGCCAGCAGTTACTCGAAAATCGAACCGTATGGCTACACCTTC
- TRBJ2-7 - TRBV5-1 CASSLAVTEGIYEQYF TGCGCCAGCAGCTTGGCCGTGACAGAAGGGATCTACGAGCAGTACTTC
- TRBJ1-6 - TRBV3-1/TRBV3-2 CASSQEAVRSSYNSPLHF TGTGCCAGCAGCCAAGAAGCCGTCAGGAGCTCCTATAATTCACCCCTCCACTTT
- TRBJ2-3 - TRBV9 CASSGTGTSTDTQYF TGTGCCAGCAGCGGCACCGGGACTAGCACAGATACGCAGTATTTT
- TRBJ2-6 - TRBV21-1 CASSKRKWGQSSSGANVLTF TGTGCCAGCAGCAAAAGGAAATGGGGACAGAGCAGCTCTGGGGCCAACGTCCTGACTTTC
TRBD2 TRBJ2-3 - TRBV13 CASSLDTGGIADTQYF TGTGCCAGCAGCTTAGACACGGGAGGGATAGCAGATACGCAGTATTTT
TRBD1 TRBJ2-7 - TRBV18 CASSPLQGVDSYEQYF TGTGCCAGCTCACCACTACAGGGGGTTGACTCCTACGAGCAGTACTTC
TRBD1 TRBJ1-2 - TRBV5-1 CASSVSGTGVYGYTF TGCGCCAGCAGCGTATCCGGGACAGGGGTCTATGGCTACACCTTC
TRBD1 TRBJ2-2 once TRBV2 CASSESGGPTGELFF TGTGCCAGCAGTGAATCAGGGGGCCCGACCGGGGAGCTGTTTTTT
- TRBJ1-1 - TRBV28 CASSATSPALTEAFF TGTGCCAGCAGTGCTACATCGCCCGCACTAACTGAAGCTTTCTTT
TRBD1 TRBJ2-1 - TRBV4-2 CASSQDPGQFYNEQFF TGTGCCAGCAGCCAAGACCCGGGACAGTTTTACAATGAGCAGTTCTTC
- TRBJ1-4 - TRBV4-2 CASSPGVAATNEKLFF TGTGCCAGCAGCCCAGGGGTGGCTGCAACTAATGAAAAACTGTTTTTT
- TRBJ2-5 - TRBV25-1 CATETDLTETQYF TGTGCCACCGAGACAGACCTGACGGAGACCCAGTACTTC
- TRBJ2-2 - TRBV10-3 CAIRGLTNTGELFF TGTGCCATCAGAGGACTAACGAACACCGGGGAGCTGTTTTTT
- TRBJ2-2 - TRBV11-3 CASSLDGRNTGELFF TGTGCCAGCAGCTTAGATGGGCGAAACACCGGGGAGCTGTTTTTT
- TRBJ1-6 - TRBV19 CASNRGTANSPLHF TGTGCCAGTAACCGAGGGACCGCGAATTCACCCCTCCACTTT
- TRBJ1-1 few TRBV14 CASSQIKRTREQGLNTEAFF TGTGCCAGCAGCCAAATTAAACGGACTCGGGAGCAGGGTTTGAACACTGAAGCTTTCTTT
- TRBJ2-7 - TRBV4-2 CASSQDSTGKNSEQYF TGTGCCAGCAGCCAAGATAGTACAGGGAAAAATTCCGAGCAGTACTTC
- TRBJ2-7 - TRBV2 CASSGRTYEQYF TGTGCCAGCAGTGGACGTACCTACGAGCAGTACTTC
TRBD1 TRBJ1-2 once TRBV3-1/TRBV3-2 CASSQNLPGGGLGYTF TGTGCCAGCAGCCAAAATCTTCCGGGAGGGGGCCTTGGCTACACCTTC
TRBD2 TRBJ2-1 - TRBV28 CSTSGNYNEQFF TGTTCCACTAGCGGGAATTACAATGAGCAGTTCTTC
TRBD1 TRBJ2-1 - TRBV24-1 CATSGRDRVSDEQFF TGTGCCACCAGTGGCCGGGACAGGGTCAGCGATGAGCAGTTCTTC